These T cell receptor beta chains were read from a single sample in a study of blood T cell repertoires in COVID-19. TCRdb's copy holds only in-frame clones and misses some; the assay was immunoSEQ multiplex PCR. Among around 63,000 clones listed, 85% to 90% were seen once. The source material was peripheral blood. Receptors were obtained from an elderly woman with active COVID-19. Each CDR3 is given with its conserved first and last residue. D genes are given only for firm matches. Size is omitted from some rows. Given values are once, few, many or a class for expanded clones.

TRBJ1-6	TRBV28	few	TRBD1	CASTDRNSPLHF	TGTGCCAGCACGGACAGGAATTCACCCCTCCACTTT
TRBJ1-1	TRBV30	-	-	CAWSADRNTEAFF	TGTGCCTGGAGTGCGGACAGGAACACTGAAGCTTTCTTT
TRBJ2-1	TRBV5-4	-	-	CASSLGGPNEQFF	TGTGCCAGCAGCTTGGGTGGGCCTAATGAGCAGTTCTTC
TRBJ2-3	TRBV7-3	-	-	CASSPQGRDTQYF	TGTGCCAGCAGCCCACAGGGAAGGGATACGCAGTATTTT
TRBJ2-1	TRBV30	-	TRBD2	CAWSVASGYNEQFF	TGTGCCTGGAGTGTGGCTAGCGGTTACAATGAGCAGTTCTTC
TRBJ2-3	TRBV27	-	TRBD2	CASSLMAGGDTQYF	TGTGCCAGCAGTTTGATGGCGGGGGGAGATACGCAGTATTTT
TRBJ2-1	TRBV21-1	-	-	CASSKVSSRGTPNYNEQFF	TGTGCCAGCAGCAAAGTTAGTTCGAGGGGGACCCCGAATTACAATGAGCAGTTCTTC
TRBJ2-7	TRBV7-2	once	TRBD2	CASSLRLAGGRAYEQYF	TGTGCCAGCAGCTTAAGACTAGCGGGGGGGCGCGCCTACGAGCAGTACTTC
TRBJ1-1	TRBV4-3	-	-	CASSQDVGGTEAFF	TGCGCCAGCAGCCAAGATGTCGGGGGTACTGAAGCTTTCTTT
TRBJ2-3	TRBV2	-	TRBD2	CASRVVAGSINTQYF	TGTGCCAGCAGGGTTGTAGCGGGGTCTATAAATACGCAGTATTTT
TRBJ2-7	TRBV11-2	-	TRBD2	CASSLVAGPFSAYEQYF	TGTGCCAGCAGCTTAGTAGCGGGGCCCTTCAGCGCCTACGAGCAGTACTTC
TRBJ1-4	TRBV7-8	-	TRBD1	CASSLDRGFEKLFF	TGTGCCAGCAGCCTAGACAGGGGGTTTGAAAAACTGTTTTTT
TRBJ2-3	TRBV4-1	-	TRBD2	CASSLRAPGTSVTDTQYF	TGCGCCAGCAGCCTGAGGGCCCCCGGGACTAGCGTCACAGATACGCAGTATTTT
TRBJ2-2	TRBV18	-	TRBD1	CASSRQGKTNTGELFF	TGTGCCAGCTCAAGACAGGGAAAGACGAACACCGGGGAGCTGTTTTTT
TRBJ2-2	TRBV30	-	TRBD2	CAWSVGGGAHRGELFF	TGTGCCTGGAGTGTTGGCGGGGGGGCCCATCGCGGGGAGCTGTTTTTT
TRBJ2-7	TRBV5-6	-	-	CASSLNSDEQYF	TGTGCCAGCAGCTTGAACTCCGACGAGCAGTACTTC
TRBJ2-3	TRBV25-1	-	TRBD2	CASRLAGSTDTQYF	TGTGCCAGCAGGTTAGCGGGGTCCACAGATACGCAGTATTTT
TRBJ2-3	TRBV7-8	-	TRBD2	CASSILRSLAGGGDTQYF	TGTGCCAGCAGCATACTCCGGAGCTTGGCGGGGGGCGGAGATACGCAGTATTTT
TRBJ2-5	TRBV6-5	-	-	CASNFRAQTQYF	TGTGCCAGCAATTTCAGGGCGCAGACCCAGTACTTC
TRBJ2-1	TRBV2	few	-	CASEGGVISQFF	TGTGCCTCTGAGGGGGGGGTAATCTCCCAGTTCTTC
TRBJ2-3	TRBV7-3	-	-	CASSRGTSTDTQYF	TGTGCCAGCAGCCGGGGGACTAGCACAGATACGCAGTATTTT
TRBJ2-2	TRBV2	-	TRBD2	CASQGTSGGAGELFF	TGTGCCAGCCAAGGGACTAGCGGGGGGGCAGGGGAGCTGTTTTTT